The 32 T cell receptor beta chains given below trace back to one sample, sequenced in a study of radiotherapy plus CTLA-4 blockade in lung cancer. TCRdb's table, derived via immunoSEQ multiplex PCR, lists solely in-frame clones and lacks some. The data show around 100,000 clones, over 65% seen once. Sequencing used peripheral blood, obtained from a patient treated with radiotherapy plus ipilimumab. The source is a human donor with non-small cell lung cancer that progressed on radiotherapy plus ipilimumab. Some clones in this sample may be carry-over from other donors' samples.

This chain uses TRBV28 with TRBJ1-5, with D hard to call. The CDR3 runs 16 residues. In germline, CDR1 is MDHEN, CDR2 SYDVKM. The germline V and J ends were trimmed by 6 bases and 0 bases, with 15 bases remaining between them. The CDR3 spells CASSQLTGYSNQPQHF. The CDR3 DNA sequence: TGTGCCAGCAGCCAGCTGACGGGGTATAGCAATCAGCCCCAGCATTTT.

The CDR3 spells CASSLRTGPYEQYF. The DNA of the CDR3 is TGTGCCAGCAGCTTACGGACAGGCCCCTACGAGCAGTACTTC. The V call is TRBV7-8, the J call TRBJ2-7, with TRBD1 matching 7 bases. The ends lost 2 bases at V and 2 bases at J; junction bases unmatched: 3. Germline V CDR1 and CDR2: SGHVS, FQNEAQ. This CDR3 spans 14 amino acids.

The V gene is TRBV5-6, the J gene TRBJ1-4; D not certain. V lost 0 bases to trimming and J lost 4 bases, with 7 bases between them. CDR1 SGHDT and CDR2 YYEEEE come from the germline V gene. The CDR3 sequence is 14 residues long. CDR3 in amino acids: CASSLGLINEKLFF. CDR3 nucleotides: TGTGCCAGCAGCTTGGGACTGATTAATGAAAAACTGTTTTTT.

The chain employs TRBV7-3 and TRBJ2-3; D not certain. CDR3 size: 12 residues. The germline V and J ends were trimmed by 3 bases and 6 bases, with 7 bases remaining between them. Germline V lookup: CDR1 SGHTA, CDR2 FQGTGA. CDR3: CASSFYSDTQYF. The CDR3 bases are TGTGCCAGCAGCTTCTATTCGGATACGCAGTATTTT.

CDR3 DNA sequence: TGTGCCAGCAGCTTACGACAGGGCCCCTACGAGCAGTACTTC. Protein product: CASSLRQGPYEQYF. V is TRBV7-2 and J is TRBJ2-7; TRBD1 agrees at 7 bases. Looked up from germline, CDR1 is SGHTA and CDR2 is FQGNSA. The V gene end was trimmed by 2 bases and the J gene end by 2 bases; junction bases not matched to a gene: 3. CDR3 length equals 14 residues. The full variable domain, its missing parts supplied by reference TRBV7-2 and TRBJ2-7, is GAGVSQSPSNKVTEKGKDVELRCDPISGHTALYWYRQSLGQGLEFLIYFQGNSAPDKSGLPSDRFSAERTGGSVSTLTIQRTQQEDSAVYLCASSLRQGPYEQYFGPGTRLTVT.

V is TRBV18 and J is TRBJ1-1, with a weak D call TRBD1 (6 bases). The V gene's germline CDR1 is KGHSH and CDR2 LQKENI. The CDR3 is made up of 14 amino acids. V dropped 3 bases and J dropped 5 bases, with 13 bases sitting between them. The CDR3 coding sequence is TGTGCCAGCTCACCGGGGGCAGGGTATACTGAAGCTTTCTTT. Residues: CASSPGAGYTEAFF.

The chain employs TRBV7-3 and TRBJ2-3, with TRBD1 matching over 7 bases. Germline V CDR1 and CDR2: SGHTA, FQGTGA. CDR3 length: 16 residues. Losses at the gene ends were 2 bases for V and 2 bases for J; bases not matched to a gene: 7. The CDR3 loop reads CASSLYGTADTDTQYF. The CDR3 DNA reads TGTGCCAGCAGCTTATATGGGACAGCCGACACAGATACGCAGTATTTT.

This chain joins TRBV9 and TRBJ1-2; 7 positions agree with TRBD1. This CDR3 has 12 amino acids. Trimming took 3 bases from V and 14 from J; bases not matched to a gene: 10. From germline, CDR1 is SGDLS and CDR2 YYNGEE. The CDR3 loop is CASSGDDRVWTF. Written as DNA, the CDR3 is TGTGCCAGCAGCGGGGACGACAGGGTATGGACCTTC.

The chain has TRBV15 and TRBJ2-7, with 7 bases lining up with TRBD1. The CDR3 is 16 residues long. CDR1 is LNHNV, CDR2 YYDKDF, per germline (reference sequence). V shed 0 bases and J 4 bases; nucleotides not matched to a gene: 9. CDR3 loop: CATSRDPGQVQYEQYF. CDR3 sequence (DNA): TGTGCCACCAGCAGAGATCCCGGACAGGTTCAGTACGAGCAGTACTTC.

This sequence joins TRBV23-1 and TRBJ1-5; D is perhaps TRBD1 (5 bases). TRBV23-1 is given ORF status, its function remaining uncertain. Trimming cost V 7 bases and J 7 bases, with 17 bases left between them. The CDR3 totals 14 residues. As DNA, the CDR3 is TGCGCCAGCACGAGAGGGACTCACTACCAGCCCCAGCATTTT. Encoded protein: CASTRGTHYQPQHF.

The chain employs TRBV5-4 and TRBJ2-1; D gene unclear. Germline CDR1 is SGHNT and CDR2 is YYREEE (reference sequence). V was clipped by 3 bases and J by 4 bases, with 14 bases between them. The CDR3 extends over 15 amino acids. This CDR3 is CASSSPDHNYNEQFF. Here the CDR3 DNA reads TGTGCCAGCAGCTCCCCGGACCACAATTACAATGAGCAGTTCTTC.

This clone was counted a single time. The genes are TRBV4-3 and TRBJ2-4, with D maybe TRBD2 (6 bases). V lost 0 bases to trimming and J lost 5 bases, with 8 bases between them. This CDR3 is built from 14 residues. The germline CDR1 and CDR2 sequences are LGHNA and YSLEER. The CDR3 protein is CASSQEWGENIQYF. The CDR3 nucleotides are TGCGCCAGCAGCCAAGAGTGGGGGGAAAACATTCAGTACTTC.

This clone was seen a single time. The CDR3 sequence is CASSFGPEQPYEQYF. The CDR3 DNA sequence: TGCGCCAGCAGCTTTGGCCCGGAACAGCCCTACGAGCAGTACTTC. The chain is built from TRBV5-1 and TRBJ2-7; no reliable D call. In germline, CDR1 is SGHRS, CDR2 YFSETQ. CDR3 length: 15 amino acids. Trimming took 2 bases from V and 2 from J, leaving 14 bases between them. The full variable domain, its missing parts supplied by reference TRBV5-1 and TRBJ2-7, is KAGVTQTPRYLIKTRGQQVTLSCSPISGHRSVSWYQQTPGQGLQFLFEYFSETQRNKGNFPGRFSGRQFSNSRSEMNVSTLELGDSALYLCASSFGPEQPYEQYFGPGTRLTVT.

This clone was seen more than once but under ten times. CDR3 sequence (DNA): TGTGCCAGCAGTGAAATCCCGACAGTTAATCAGCCCCAGCATTTT. Its translation: CASSEIPTVNQPQHF. The rearrangement joins TRBV6-1 to TRBJ1-5, with D possibly TRBD1 on 5 matching bases. The CDR3 is 15 amino acids. The V end lost 2 bases, the J end lost 4 bases, and 12 bases lay between the germline ends. The germline gives CDR1 MNHNS, CDR2 SASEGT.

This sequence joins TRBV7-2 and TRBJ2-5; possible D gene TRBD2, 6 bases. Germline values: CDR1 SGHTA, CDR2 FQGNSA. CDR3 size: 15 residues. The germline V and J ends were trimmed by 1 base and 0 bases, with 9 bases remaining between them. Here the CDR3 DNA reads TGTGCCAGCAGCTTAGGCGGGGCTAACCAAGAGACCCAGTACTTC. Its translation is CASSLGGANQETQYF.

J is TRBJ2-3 and V is TRBV7-9; D gene uncertain. Germline V gene lookup returns CDR1 SEHNR and CDR2 FQNEAQ (reference sequence). V was shortened by 3 bases and J by 4 bases, with 8 bases between the two germline ends. The CDR3 covers 13 residues. In nucleotides, the CDR3 is TGTGCCAGCAGCTTCGCGGTTGCAGATACGCAGTATTTT. Encoded protein: CASSFAVADTQYF.

This clone appeared a few times. The V and J genes are TRBV18 and TRBJ2-7; D perhaps matches TRBD1 (5 bases). The length of the CDR3 is 14 residues. Germline CDR1 and CDR2: KGHSH and LQKENI. V lost 0 bases and J lost 5, with 11 bases in between. The CDR3 here is CASSPPRQGHEQYF. CDR3 coding DNA: TGTGCCAGCTCACCACCTCGGCAGGGTCACGAGCAGTACTTC.

The J gene is TRBJ2-1, the V gene TRBV5-1; perhaps TRBD1 as D (6 bases). The ends were cut back, 1 base at V and 5 bases at J, with 10 bases in the middle. This CDR3 has 14 amino acids. CDR1 and CDR2 (germline): SGHRS, YFSETQ. This chain's CDR3 is CASSLQGSDNEQFF. DNA for the CDR3: TGCGCCAGCAGCTTGCAGGGGTCCGACAATGAGCAGTTCTTC.

This clone was detected once. One end of the junction varies from germline; a read error may be responsible. This chain connects TRBV7-7 to TRBJ2-7, with 8 bases matching TRBD1. The CDR3 sequence is 14 residues long. CDR1 is SSHAT and CDR2 is FNYEAQ in the germline V gene (reference sequence). CDR3 loop: CASSPSGQGGMQYF. In DNA, the CDR3 is TGTGCTAGCAGCCCGAGCGGACAGGGCGGCATGCAGTACTTC.

This clone was seen once. The chain employs TRBV7-2 and TRBJ2-3; D ambiguous. The CDR3 runs 15 residues. Germline CDR1 reads SGHTA; CDR2 reads FQGNSA. The V end lost 5 bases, the J end lost 0 bases, and 12 bases lay between the germline ends. CDR3 amino acids: CASSAAQSSTDTQYF. Here the CDR3 DNA reads TGTGCCAGCAGCGCCGCCCAGTCTAGCACAGATACGCAGTATTTT.

V usage is TRBV5-1 and J usage is TRBJ1-3; D not resolved. The ends were cut back, 1 base at V and 4 bases at J, with 9 bases in the middle. The CDR3 sequence is 14 residues long. CDR1 SGHRS and CDR2 YFSETQ come from the germline V gene. In DNA form, the CDR3 reads TGCGCCAGCAGCTTGTTTGGCTCAGGAAACACCATATATTTT. Its translation: CASSLFGSGNTIYF.

The chain uses TRBV5-8 and TRBJ1-2, with a possible D match to TRBD1 (5 bases). CDR3 length: 13 amino acids. The V gene's germline CDR1 is SGHTS and CDR2 YDEGEE. The V end was cut by 5 bases, the J end by 0 bases, with 8 bases between. CDR3 residues: CASRLTANYGYTF. The CDR3 DNA reads TGTGCCAGCAGGTTGACAGCTAACTATGGCTACACCTTC.

This rearrangement joins TRBV4-2 to TRBJ1-4; a possible D gene is TRBD1 (5 bases). The germline V gene has CDR1 LGHNA and CDR2 YNFKEQ. The V gene lost 2 bases and the J gene lost 2 bases, with 12 bases spanning the gap. The CDR3 sequence is 16 residues long. The CDR3 region is CASSQQTGLTNEKLFF. CDR3 bases: TGTGCCAGCAGCCAACAAACAGGTTTGACTAATGAAAAACTGTTTTTT.

This rearrangement joins TRBV6-6 to TRBJ1-5; no clear D. CDR3 length equals 11 residues. V gave up 6 bases and J gave up 8 bases, with 8 bases separating them. CDR1 and CDR2 from the germline V gene are MNHNY and SVGAGI (reference sequence). The CDR3 here is CASSNRKPQHF. As DNA, the CDR3 is TGTGCCAGCAGCAATCGTAAGCCCCAGCATTTT.

The chain carries TRBV2 and TRBJ1-1; weak D call: TRBD1 (5 bases). The ends were cut back, 3 bases at V and 0 bases at J, with 5 bases in the middle. The germline gives CDR1 SNHLY, CDR2 FYNNEI. The CDR3 consists of 13 residues. CDR3 loop: CASSDRVNTEAFF. CDR3 DNA: TGTGCCAGCAGTGACAGGGTGAACACTGAAGCTTTCTTT.

This clone was counted only a few times. The chain is built from TRBV11-3 and TRBJ1-1; D remains unclear. CDR1 SGHNT and CDR2 YENEEA come from the germline V gene. V was trimmed by 2 bases and J by 1 base, leaving 5 bases between them. The CDR3 extends over 13 amino acids. CDR3 coding DNA: TGTGCCAGCAGCTTAAACGGGAACACTGAAGCTTTCTTT. Amino acid sequence: CASSLNGNTEAFF.

A note on this clone: The junction and the germline gene differ at one end; a read error may be behind it. This chain uses TRBV7-7 with TRBJ2-5; maybe TRBD1 (5 bases). The CDR3 consists of 14 residues. Germline lookup yields CDR1 SSHAT and CDR2 FNYEAQ (reference sequence). This chain's CDR3 is CASSPVRGSETQYF. CDR3 DNA sequence: TGTGCTAGCAGCCCCGTAAGGGGCTCAGAGACCCAGTACTTC.

This sequence joins TRBV10-3 and TRBJ2-4, with 7 bases fitting TRBD1. CDR3 length equals 15 residues. Germline V gene sequence: CDR1 ENHRY, CDR2 SYGVKD. The junction had 2 bases not matched to a gene; V was cut back by 3 bases and J by 0 bases. CDR3 region: CAISEQGLAKNIQYF. The CDR3 nucleotides read TGTGCCATCAGTGAACAGGGGCTAGCCAAAAACATTCAGTACTTC.

This clone was recorded once. The chain recombines TRBV2 with TRBJ2-5; 11 bases line up with TRBD2. V shed 6 bases, J shed 5 bases, and the junction held 5 bases outside the gene matches. The CDR3 loop spans 14 amino acids. CDR1 and CDR2 (germline): SNHLY, FYNNEI. The CDR3: CASRGGTSGETQYF. The CDR3 nucleotides read TGTGCCAGCAGGGGGGGGACTAGCGGTGAGACCCAGTACTTC.

This clone was counted only a few times. The chain has TRBV14 and TRBJ1-6; D gene uncertain. The V end lost 4 bases, the J end lost 9 bases, and 13 bases lay between the germline ends. This CDR3 has 14 residues. Germline assignment: CDR1 SGHDN and CDR2 FVKESK. CDR3 DNA: TGTGCCAGCAGCCGGCAGGAGGATAGTTCACCCCTCCACTTT. Amino acids: CASSRQEDSSPLHF.

The sample holds a few counts of this clone. The rearrangement links TRBV5-1 to TRBJ1-2; 7 bases are shared with TRBD1. Per the germline V gene, CDR1 is SGHRS and CDR2 is YFSETQ. With V trimmed by 4 bases and J by 6 bases, 6 bases remained unmatched. The CDR3 contains 13 residues. The CDR3 DNA sequence: TGCGCCAGCAGCCACGGGACAGAGGATGGCTACACCTTC. Its protein is CASSHGTEDGYTF.

The table lists this clone with a few counts. CDR3 nucleotide sequence: TGTGCCAGTAGTATCCCTGGGCCTAATGAAAAACTGTTTTTT. This translates into CASSIPGPNEKLFF. The gene calls are TRBV19 and TRBJ1-4; D remains ambiguous. The germline CDR1 and CDR2 sequences are LNHDA and SQIVND (reference sequence). V shed 3 bases and J shed 3 bases, with 8 bases lying between them. The CDR3 runs 14 residues.